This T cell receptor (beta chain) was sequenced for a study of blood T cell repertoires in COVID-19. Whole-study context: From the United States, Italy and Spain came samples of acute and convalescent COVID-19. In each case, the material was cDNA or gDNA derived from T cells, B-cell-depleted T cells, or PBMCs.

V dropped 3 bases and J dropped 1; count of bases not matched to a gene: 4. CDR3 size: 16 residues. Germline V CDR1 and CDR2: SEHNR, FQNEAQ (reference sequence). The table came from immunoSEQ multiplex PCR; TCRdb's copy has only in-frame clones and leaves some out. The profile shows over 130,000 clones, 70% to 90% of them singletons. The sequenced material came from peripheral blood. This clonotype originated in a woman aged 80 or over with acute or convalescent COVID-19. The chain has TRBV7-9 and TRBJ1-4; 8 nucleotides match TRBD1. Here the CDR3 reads CASSFGDRRTNEKLFF. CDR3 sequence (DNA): TGTGCCAGCAGCTTCGGGGACAGGAGAACTAATGAAAAACTGTTTTTT.